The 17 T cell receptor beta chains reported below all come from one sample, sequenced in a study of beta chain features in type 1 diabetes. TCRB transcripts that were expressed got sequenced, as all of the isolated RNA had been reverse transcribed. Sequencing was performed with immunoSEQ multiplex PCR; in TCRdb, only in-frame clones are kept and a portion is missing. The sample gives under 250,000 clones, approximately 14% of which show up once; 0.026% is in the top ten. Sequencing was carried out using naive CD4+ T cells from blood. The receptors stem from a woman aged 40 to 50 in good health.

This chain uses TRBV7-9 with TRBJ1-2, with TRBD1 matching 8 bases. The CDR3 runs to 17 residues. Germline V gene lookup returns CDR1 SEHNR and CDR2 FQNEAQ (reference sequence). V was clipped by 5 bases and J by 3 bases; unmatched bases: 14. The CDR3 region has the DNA TGTGCCAGCAGCCGAACGGGACAGGCCCTATCGGACTATGGCTACACCTTC. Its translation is CASSRTGQALSDYGYTF.

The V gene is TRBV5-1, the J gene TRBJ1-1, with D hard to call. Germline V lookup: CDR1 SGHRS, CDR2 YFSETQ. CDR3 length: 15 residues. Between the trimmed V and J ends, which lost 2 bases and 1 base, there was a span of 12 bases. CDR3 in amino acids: CASSFLPGWNTEAFF. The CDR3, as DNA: TGCGCCAGCAGCTTTCTCCCAGGCTGGAACACTGAAGCTTTCTTT.

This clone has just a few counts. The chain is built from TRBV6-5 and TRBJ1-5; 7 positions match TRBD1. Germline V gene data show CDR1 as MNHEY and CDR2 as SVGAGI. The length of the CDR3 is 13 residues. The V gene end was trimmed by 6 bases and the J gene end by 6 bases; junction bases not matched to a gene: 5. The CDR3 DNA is TGTGCCAGCAGACAGGGGCCCGGTCAGCCCCAGCATTTT. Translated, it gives CASRQGPGQPQHF.

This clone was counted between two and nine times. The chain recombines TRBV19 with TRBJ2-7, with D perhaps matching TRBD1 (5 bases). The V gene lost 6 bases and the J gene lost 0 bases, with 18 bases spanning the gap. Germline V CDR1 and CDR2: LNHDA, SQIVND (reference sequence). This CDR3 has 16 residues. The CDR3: CASSFRAQGPSYEQYF. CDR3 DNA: TGTGCCAGTAGCTTCAGGGCCCAAGGTCCCTCCTACGAGCAGTACTTC.

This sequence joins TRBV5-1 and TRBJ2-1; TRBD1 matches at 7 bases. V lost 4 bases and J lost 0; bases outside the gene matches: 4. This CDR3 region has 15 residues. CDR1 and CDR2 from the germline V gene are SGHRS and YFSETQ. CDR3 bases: TGCGCCAGCAGCACCAGGGGGAGCTCCTACAATGAGCAGTTCTTC. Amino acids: CASSTRGSSYNEQFF.

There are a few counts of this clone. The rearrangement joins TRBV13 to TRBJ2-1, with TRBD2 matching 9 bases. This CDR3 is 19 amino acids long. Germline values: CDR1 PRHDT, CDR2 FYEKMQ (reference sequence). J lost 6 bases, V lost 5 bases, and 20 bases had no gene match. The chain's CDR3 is CASSLQLLVGRGGSNEQFF. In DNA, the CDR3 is TGTGCCAGCAGCCTCCAACTACTAGTAGGGCGGGGGGGGAGCAATGAGCAGTTCTTC.

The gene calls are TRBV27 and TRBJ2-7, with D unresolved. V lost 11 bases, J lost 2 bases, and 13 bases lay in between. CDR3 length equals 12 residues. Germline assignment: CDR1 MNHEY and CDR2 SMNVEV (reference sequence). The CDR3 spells CAGIYRAYEQYF. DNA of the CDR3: TGTGCCGGAATATATCGGGCCTACGAGCAGTACTTC.

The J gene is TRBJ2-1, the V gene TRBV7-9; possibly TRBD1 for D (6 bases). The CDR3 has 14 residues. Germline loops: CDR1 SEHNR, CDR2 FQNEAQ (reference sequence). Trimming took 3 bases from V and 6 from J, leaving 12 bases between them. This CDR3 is CASSFMQGTNEQFF. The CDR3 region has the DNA TGTGCCAGCAGCTTTATGCAGGGGACCAATGAGCAGTTCTTC.

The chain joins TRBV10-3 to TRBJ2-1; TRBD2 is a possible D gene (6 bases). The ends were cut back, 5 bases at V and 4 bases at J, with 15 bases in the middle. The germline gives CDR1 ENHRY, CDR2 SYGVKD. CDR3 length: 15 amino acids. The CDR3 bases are TGTGCCATCAGTTTTTTGCCGGGGGAGTACAATGAGCAGTTCTTC. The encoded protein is CAISFLPGEYNEQFF.

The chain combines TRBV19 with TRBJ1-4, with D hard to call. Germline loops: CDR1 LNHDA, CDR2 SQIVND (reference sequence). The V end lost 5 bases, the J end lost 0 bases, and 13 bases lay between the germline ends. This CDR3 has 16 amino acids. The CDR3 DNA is TGTGCCAGTAGTCCGAGGGCCCGACCAACTAATGAAAAACTGTTTTTT. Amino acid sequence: CASSPRARPTNEKLFF. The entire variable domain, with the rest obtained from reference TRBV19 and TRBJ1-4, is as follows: DGGITQSPKYLFRKEGQNVTLSCEQNLNHDAMYWYRQDPGQGLRLIYYSQIVNDFQKGDIAEGYSVSREKKESFPLTVTSAQKNPTAFYLCASSPRARPTNEKLFFGSGTQLSVL.

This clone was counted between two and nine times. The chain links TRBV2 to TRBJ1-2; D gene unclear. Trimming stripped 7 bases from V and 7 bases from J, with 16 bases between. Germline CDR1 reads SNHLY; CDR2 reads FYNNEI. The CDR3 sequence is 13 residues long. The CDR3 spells CASTTDSTGGYTF. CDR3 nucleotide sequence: TGTGCCAGCACTACCGACTCAACCGGTGGCTACACCTTC.

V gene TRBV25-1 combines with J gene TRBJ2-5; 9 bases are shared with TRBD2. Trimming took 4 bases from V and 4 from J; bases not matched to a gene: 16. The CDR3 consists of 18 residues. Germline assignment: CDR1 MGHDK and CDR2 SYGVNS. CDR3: CASSVLFAGGGVVETQYF. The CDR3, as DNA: TGTGCCAGCAGTGTGTTGTTCGCTGGCGGGGGGGTGGTAGAGACCCAGTACTTC. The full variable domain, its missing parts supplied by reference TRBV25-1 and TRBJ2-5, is EADIYQTPRYLVIGTGKKITLECSQTMGHDKMYWYQQDPGMELHLIHYSYGVNSTEKGDLSSESTVSRIRTEHFPLTLESARPSHTSQYLCASSVLFAGGGVVETQYFGPGTRLLVL.

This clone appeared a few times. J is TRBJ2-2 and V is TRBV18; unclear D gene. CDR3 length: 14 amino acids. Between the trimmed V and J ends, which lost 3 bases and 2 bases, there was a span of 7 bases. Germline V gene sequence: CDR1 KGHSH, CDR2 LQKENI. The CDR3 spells CASSPLRNTGELFF. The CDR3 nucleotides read TGTGCCAGCTCACCGCTCAGAAACACCGGGGAGCTGTTTTTT. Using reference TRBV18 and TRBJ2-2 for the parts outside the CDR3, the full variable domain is NAGVMQNPRHLVRRRGQEARLRCSPMKGHSHVYWYRQLPEEGLKFMVYLQKENIIDESGMPKERFSAEFPKEGPSILRIQQVVRGDSAAYFCASSPLRNTGELFFGEGSRLTVL.

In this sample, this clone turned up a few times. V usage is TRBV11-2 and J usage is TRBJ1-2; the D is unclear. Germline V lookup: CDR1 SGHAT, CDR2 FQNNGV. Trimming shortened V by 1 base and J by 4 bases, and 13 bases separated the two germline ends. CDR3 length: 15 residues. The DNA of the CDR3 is TGTGCCAGCAGCTTAGGGGCAGGAAATTTCTATGGCTACACCTTC. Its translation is CASSLGAGNFYGYTF.

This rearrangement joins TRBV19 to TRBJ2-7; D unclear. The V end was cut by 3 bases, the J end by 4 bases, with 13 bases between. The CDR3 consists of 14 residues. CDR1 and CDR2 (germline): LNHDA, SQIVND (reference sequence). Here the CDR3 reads CASSIQDGWYEQYF. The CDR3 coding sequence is TGTGCCAGTAGTATCCAGGATGGGTGGTACGAGCAGTACTTC.

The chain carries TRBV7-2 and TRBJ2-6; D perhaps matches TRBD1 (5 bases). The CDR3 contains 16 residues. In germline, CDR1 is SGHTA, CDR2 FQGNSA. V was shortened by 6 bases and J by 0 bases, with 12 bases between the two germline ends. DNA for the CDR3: TGTGCCAGCAGGAGGACAACCCGCTCTGGGGCCAACGTCCTGACTTTC. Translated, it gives CASRRTTRSGANVLTF.

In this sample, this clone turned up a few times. The CDR3 DNA reads as TGCAGCGTTCGGACTAGCGGGGCTGGAGATACGCAGTATTTT. Translating gives CSVRTSGAGDTQYF. The rearrangement joins TRBV29-1 to TRBJ2-3, with 12 positions matching TRBD2. The CDR3 length is 14 residues. Trimming at V came to 5 bases and at J to 5 bases, leaving 5 bases not matched to a gene. CDR1 and CDR2 (germline): SQVTM, ANQGSEA.